This T cell receptor beta chain originates from a study of blood T cell repertoires in COVID-19. Germline lookup yields CDR1 WSHSY and CDR2 SAAADI. V was trimmed by 6 bases and J by 0 bases, leaving 15 bases between them. The CDR3 is made up of 15 amino acids. As originally analysed: Reference gene primer amplification in the assay estimated nucleated cell counts. Assay used: immunoSEQ multiplex PCR; TCRdb lists only in-frame clones, some missing. That table is the source of V, J and clone size, and D and trimming were worked out from the DNA. The repertoire holds 200,000 to 250,000 clones, with about 80% as singletons.

Sequenced material: peripheral blood. This TCR was sampled from a woman over 75 with COVID-19, enrolled during active disease. The V call is TRBV10-2, the J call TRBJ2-7; D might be TRBD1 (6 bases). The DNA for the CDR3 is TGCGCCAGCAGCCAGGGGTATGGCAGCTCCTACGAGCAGTACTTC. Translation: CASSQGYGSSYEQYF.